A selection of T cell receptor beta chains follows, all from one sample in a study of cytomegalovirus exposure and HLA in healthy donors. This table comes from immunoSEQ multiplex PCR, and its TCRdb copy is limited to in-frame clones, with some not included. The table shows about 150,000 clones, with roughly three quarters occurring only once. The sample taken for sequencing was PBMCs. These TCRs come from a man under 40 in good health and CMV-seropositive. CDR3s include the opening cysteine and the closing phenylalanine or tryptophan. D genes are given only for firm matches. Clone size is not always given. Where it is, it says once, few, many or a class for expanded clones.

cdr3_aa: CASSLGGVNYEQYF
cdr3_nt: TGTGCCAGCAGCCTGGGCGGGGTCAACTACGAGCAGTACTTC
j_call: TRBJ2-7
v_call: TRBV7-2
d_call: -
clone_size: -

cdr3_aa: CASSLPGQGIKVGYTF
cdr3_nt: TGTGCCAGCAGCTTGCCGGGACAGGGGATAAAGGTTGGCTACACCTTC
j_call: TRBJ1-2
v_call: TRBV5-6
d_call: TRBD1
clone_size: -

cdr3_aa: CASSLESSSGNTIYF
cdr3_nt: TGCGCCAGCAGCTTGGAGAGTAGCTCTGGAAACACCATATATTTT
j_call: TRBJ1-3
v_call: TRBV5-1
d_call: -
clone_size: -

cdr3_aa: CATSREEGEQYF
cdr3_nt: TGTGCCACCAGCAGAGAAGAGGGCGAGCAGTACTTC
j_call: TRBJ2-7
v_call: TRBV15
d_call: -
clone_size: -

cdr3_aa: CASSLLAGGQETQYF
cdr3_nt: TGTGCCAGCAGCTTATTAGCGGGGGGCCAAGAGACCCAGTACTTC
j_call: TRBJ2-5
v_call: TRBV5-5
d_call: TRBD2
clone_size: once

cdr3_aa: CASSQDAGTIGAFF
cdr3_nt: TGCGCCAGCAGCCAAGATGCAGGGACAATAGGGGCTTTCTTT
j_call: TRBJ1-1
v_call: TRBV4-3
d_call: -
clone_size: few

cdr3_aa: CASSVGVAGRTDTQYF
cdr3_nt: TGTGCCAGCAGCGTAGGTGTAGCGGGAAGGACAGATACGCAGTATTTT
j_call: TRBJ2-3
v_call: TRBV9
d_call: TRBD2
clone_size: -

cdr3_aa: CASSEGLAGSRDEQFF
cdr3_nt: TGTGCCAGCAGTGAGGGACTAGCGGGATCAAGGGATGAGCAGTTCTTC
j_call: TRBJ2-1
v_call: TRBV6-4
d_call: TRBD2
clone_size: -

cdr3_aa: CAWAERASGTANEKLFF
cdr3_nt: TGTGCCTGGGCCGAGCGGGCCTCCGGGACGGCAAATGAAAAACTGTTTTTT
j_call: TRBJ1-4
v_call: TRBV30
d_call: -
clone_size: -

cdr3_aa: CASSFGQVQETQYF
cdr3_nt: TGCGCCAGCAGCTTTGGACAGGTACAAGAGACCCAGTACTTC
j_call: TRBJ2-5
v_call: TRBV5-1
d_call: TRBD1
clone_size: -

cdr3_aa: CASSFYSTGVEQYF
cdr3_nt: TGTGCCAGCAGCTTCTACTCGACAGGGGTCGAGCAGTACTTC
j_call: TRBJ2-7
v_call: TRBV11-1
d_call: TRBD1
clone_size: -